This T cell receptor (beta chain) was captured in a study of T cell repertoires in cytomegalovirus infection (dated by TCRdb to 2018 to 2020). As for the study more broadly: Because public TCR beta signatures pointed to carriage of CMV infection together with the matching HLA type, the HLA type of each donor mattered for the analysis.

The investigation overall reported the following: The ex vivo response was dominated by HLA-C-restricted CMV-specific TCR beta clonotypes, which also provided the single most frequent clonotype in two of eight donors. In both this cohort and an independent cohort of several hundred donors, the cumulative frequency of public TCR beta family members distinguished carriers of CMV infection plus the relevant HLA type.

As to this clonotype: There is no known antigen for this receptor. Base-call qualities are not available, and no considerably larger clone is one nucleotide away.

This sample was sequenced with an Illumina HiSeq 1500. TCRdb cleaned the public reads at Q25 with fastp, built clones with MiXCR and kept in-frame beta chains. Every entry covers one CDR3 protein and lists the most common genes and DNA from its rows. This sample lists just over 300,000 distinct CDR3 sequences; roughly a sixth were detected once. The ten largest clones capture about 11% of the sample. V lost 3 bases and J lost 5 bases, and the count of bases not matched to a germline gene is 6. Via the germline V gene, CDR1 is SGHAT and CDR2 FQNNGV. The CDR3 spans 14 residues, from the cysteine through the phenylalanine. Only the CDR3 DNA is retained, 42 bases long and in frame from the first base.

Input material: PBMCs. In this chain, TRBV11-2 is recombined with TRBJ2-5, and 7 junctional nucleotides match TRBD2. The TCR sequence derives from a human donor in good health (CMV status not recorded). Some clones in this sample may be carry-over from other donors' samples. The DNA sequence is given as TGTGCCAGCAGCTTCCCAATGGGGGGGGAGACCCAGTACTTC. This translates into CASSFPMGGETQYF.